The present T cell receptor beta chain was sequenced within a study of T cells in Graves' hyperthyroidism and ophthalmopathy. Amplification of TCR beta CDR3 regions used RNA as the template. HTBI primers were used for first-round RT-PCR of the TCR CDR3. TCRdb re-analysed the multiplex PCR reads in MiXCR, keeping a single row per CDR3 protein. Of 450,000 to 700,000 distinct CDR3 sequences detected, approximately 44% appear once; the ten largest clones hold roughly 20%. Germline CDR1 is SNHLY and CDR2 is FYNNEI. The CDR3 has 12 residues. V was pared by 3 bases and J by 8 bases, with 10 bases between. Broader study findings: Most thyroid clonotypes with frequency above 0.001 were detected in blood.

On this clonotype: Its antigen is unknown.

What was sequenced was peripheral blood or thyroid tissue (not recorded which). The chain employs TRBV2 and TRBJ1-2; a weak D match, TRBD1 (5 bases). The TCR sequence derives from an adult woman with Graves' disease, either hyperthyroidism or ophthalmopathy (not recorded which). CDR3 protein: CASSEGERGYTF. The CDR3 DNA reads TGTGCCAGCAGTGAGGGGGAGAGGGGCTACACCTTC.